This T cell receptor (beta chain) was identified in a study of regulatory T cells in long-lasting Graves disease. Study observations and caveats: Blood alone, not thyroid tissue, was studied.

Germline CDR1 reads SEHNR; CDR2 reads FQNEAQ (reference sequence). V dropped 5 bases and J dropped 8 bases, with 9 bases sitting between them. The CDR3 length is 12 residues. Arm-PCR of CDR3 regions with iRepertoire HTBI primers generated TCR beta libraries. TCRdb re-analysed the multiplex PCR reads in MiXCR, keeping a single row per CDR3 protein. The table lists hundreds of thousands of distinct CDR3 sequences, roughly 15% of them singletons. Described time point: newly diagnosed GD, antithyroid drugs for less than 3 months. Extracted RNA from PBMCs served as the source of the TCR library. This clonotype has a handful of counts. Its target is unknown. Another study also made use of these data, one on T cells in Graves' hyperthyroidism and ophthalmopathy. That report adds: An absence of ophthalmopathy progression within 18 months meant stable Graves' hyperthyroidism. TCR CDR3 underwent first-round RT-PCR with the HTBI primer set. Ophthalmopathy got predicted by the model a median approximately six months before its onset.

This sample comprised peripheral blood mononuclear cells (PBMCs), obtained at new diagnosis, from a patient treated with antithyroid drugs. The sequence came from a young woman with Graves disease. The V call is TRBV7-9, the J call TRBJ1-4; D ambiguous. DNA for the CDR3: TGTGCCAGCAGCCTACATTTCGAAAAACTGTTTTTT. Translating it yields CASSLHFEKLFF.